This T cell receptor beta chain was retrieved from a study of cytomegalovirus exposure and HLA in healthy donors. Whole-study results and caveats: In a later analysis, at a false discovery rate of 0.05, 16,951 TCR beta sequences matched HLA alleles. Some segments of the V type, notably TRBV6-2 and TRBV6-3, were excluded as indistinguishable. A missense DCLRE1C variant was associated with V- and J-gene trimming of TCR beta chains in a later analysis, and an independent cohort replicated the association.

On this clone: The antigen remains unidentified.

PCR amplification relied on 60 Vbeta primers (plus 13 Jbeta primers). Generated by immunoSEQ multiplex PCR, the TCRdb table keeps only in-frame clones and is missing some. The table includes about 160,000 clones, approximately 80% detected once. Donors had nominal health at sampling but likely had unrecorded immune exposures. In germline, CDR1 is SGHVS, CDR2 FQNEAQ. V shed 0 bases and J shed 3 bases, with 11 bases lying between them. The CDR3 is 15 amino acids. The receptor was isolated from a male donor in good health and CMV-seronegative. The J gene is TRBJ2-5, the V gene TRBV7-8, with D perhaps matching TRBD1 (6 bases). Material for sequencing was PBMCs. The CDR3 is CASSLAPGVEETQYF. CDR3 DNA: TGTGCCAGCAGCTTAGCCCCAGGGGTAGAAGAGACCCAGTACTTC.